This entry features one T cell receptor beta chain sequence. At one of its ends the junction is not consistent with the germline gene, which may arise from a read error. The CDR3 length is 17 residues. Per germline, CDR1 WNHNN and CDR2 SYGVQD (reference sequence). PCR was performed using 60 Vbeta and 13 Jbeta primers. Profiling relied on immunoSEQ multiplex PCR, and the TCRdb table lists in-frame clones only, not all of them. The sample has a few hundred thousand clones, about 82% seen once. The data belong to a study of cytomegalovirus exposure and HLA in healthy donors. The V and J genes are TRBV10-1 and TRBJ2-2; the match to TRBD2 covers 11 bases. The sequence derives from a man in his thirties or forties in good health and CMV-seronegative. The sample comprised PBMCs. The CDR3 loop reads CASSDPGALAGGRELFF. The CDR3 DNA sequence: TGCGCCAGCAGTGACCCCGGCGCCCTAGCGGGGGGCCGGGAGTTGTTTTTT.